The next 16 T cell receptor beta chains were all read from a single sample in a study of Ad26.COV2.S vaccination and SARS-CoV-2 variants. Treatment meaning: about 20 received Ad26.COV2.S at low or high dose, single or two shots; 5 received placebo; per-sample allocation not given. Each sample was drawn 63 days after the first injection (of vaccine or placebo). Repertoires were generated with immunoSEQ multiplex PCR, while TCRdb's copy carries only in-frame clones and drops some. The sample lists 300,000 to 400,000 clones; around 86% were seen once. Sample: peripheral blood, taken in a trial of Ad26.COV2.S vaccine versus placebo. The receptors come from a person between 18 and 59 years old who received the Ad26.COV2.S COVID-19 vaccine or a placebo.

This chain links TRBV6-6 with TRBJ1-6; no firm D call. Germline V lookup: CDR1 MNHNY, CDR2 SVGAGI (reference sequence). Between the trimmed V and J ends, which lost 3 bases and 6 bases, there was a span of 15 bases. This CDR3 contains 16 residues. The CDR3 DNA reads TGTGCCAGCAGTTATGACCGGTCTATATCTAATTCACCCCTCCACTTT. This encodes CASSYDRSISNSPLHF.

This clone was detected only a few times. The chain combines TRBV5-6 with TRBJ2-3, with 8 bases identical to TRBD1. With 4 bases clipped from V and 2 bases from J, the junction kept 9 bases outside the gene matches. Germline V gives CDR1 SGHDT, CDR2 YYEEEE. CDR3 length equals 16 residues. Here the CDR3 DNA reads TGTGCCAGCAGCCCGGGACAGGACCTTTCCACAGATACGCAGTATTTT. Translating it yields CASSPGQDLSTDTQYF.

V gene TRBV5-4 combines with J gene TRBJ2-7; 7 bases match TRBD2. The CDR3 runs 14 residues. Germline CDR1 is SGHNT and CDR2 is YYREEE (reference sequence). V was clipped by 3 bases and J by 5 bases; unmatched bases: 8. The CDR3 DNA reads TGTGCCAGCAGCTCGTCGGCAGGGAGGGACGAGCAGTACTTC. Residues: CASSSSAGRDEQYF.

This clone was observed a handful of times. The chain uses TRBV7-9 and TRBJ1-6; D is perhaps TRBD1 (5 bases). Trimming stripped 5 bases from V and 9 bases from J, with 17 bases between. The germline CDR1 and CDR2 sequences are SEHNR and FQNEAQ (reference sequence). This CDR3 contains 15 residues. As DNA, the CDR3 is TGTGCCAGCAGCACTACGGGGGGTGAACCTTCACCCCTCCACTTT. Encoded protein: CASSTTGGEPSPLHF. Looking up the rest from reference TRBV7-9 and TRBJ1-6 gives the full variable domain: DTGVSQNPRHKITKRGQNVTFRCDPISEHNRLYWYRQTLGQGPEFLTYFQNEAQLEKSRLLSDRFSAERPKGSFSTLEIQRTEQGDSAMYLCASSTTGGEPSPLHFGNGTRLTVT.

The chain uses TRBV30 and TRBJ2-1; D perhaps matches TRBD1 (6 bases). This CDR3 contains 13 residues. Per the germline V gene, CDR1 is GTSNPN and CDR2 is SVGIG (reference sequence). The V gene lost 4 bases and the J gene lost 8 bases, with 15 bases spanning the gap. As DNA, the CDR3 is TGTGCCTGGACAGGGGCCGACCCCTATGAGCAGTTCTTC. It translates to CAWTGADPYEQFF.

The chain uses TRBV5-1 and TRBJ1-2; 11 bases line up with TRBD1. V trimming: 0 bases; J trimming: 6 bases; junction bases outside the gene matches: 13. The CDR3 sequence is 18 residues long. Per the germline V gene, CDR1 is SGHRS and CDR2 is YFSETQ. This chain's CDR3 is CASSLGVGQGARKDGYTF. The CDR3 bases are TGCGCCAGCAGCTTGGGGGTTGGACAGGGGGCGCGAAAGGATGGCTACACCTTC.

The V gene is TRBV7-3, the J gene TRBJ2-1; possibly TRBD1 for D (6 bases). Looked up from germline, CDR1 is SGHTA and CDR2 is FQGTGA. V lost 5 bases, J lost 8 bases, and 19 bases lay in between. This CDR3 is 15 amino acids long. In DNA, the CDR3 is TGTGCCAGCAGCCTAGGAGCCCAACAGGGTGATGAGCAGTTCTTC. Translating gives CASSLGAQQGDEQFF.

V and J are TRBV19 and TRBJ2-3, with 9 bases identical to TRBD1. V dropped 6 bases and J dropped 0; count of bases not matched to a gene: 7. CDR1 LNHDA and CDR2 SQIVND come from the germline V gene (reference sequence). The CDR3 length is 16 residues. The CDR3 loop is CASRRGQGMSTDTQYF. DNA for the CDR3: TGTGCCAGTAGGCGAGGACAGGGGATGAGCACAGATACGCAGTATTTT. Full variable domain (outside the CDR3, taken from reference TRBV19 and TRBJ2-3): DGGITQSPKYLFRKEGQNVTLSCEQNLNHDAMYWYRQDPGQGLRLIYYSQIVNDFQKGDIAEGYSVSREKKESFPLTVTSAQKNPTAFYLCASRRGQGMSTDTQYFGPGTRLTVL.

The genes are TRBV6-2 or TRBV6-3 and TRBJ2-3; D is ambiguous. This CDR3 has 16 residues. Trimming pared 0 bases from V and 2 bases from J, leaving 12 bases between. Germline loops: CDR1 MNHEY, CDR2 SVGEGT. The CDR3 DNA sequence: TGTGCCAGCAGTTACTCTCCACAGAACCTCACAGATACGCAGTATTTT. Amino acids: CASSYSPQNLTDTQYF.

The gene calls are TRBV19 and TRBJ2-5, with D unresolved. V was shortened by 10 bases and J by 0 bases, with 12 bases between the two germline ends. Germline lookup yields CDR1 LNHDA and CDR2 SQIVND (reference sequence). The CDR3 loop spans 13 amino acids. The CDR3 DNA reads as TGTGCCACCATGCACTCGTACCAAGAGACCCAGTACTTC. It specifies CATMHSYQETQYF. Looking up the rest from reference TRBV19 and TRBJ2-5 gives the full variable domain: DGGITQSPKYLFRKEGQNVTLSCEQNLNHDAMYWYRQDPGQGLRLIYYSQIVNDFQKGDIAEGYSVSREKKESFPLTVTSAQKNPTAFYLCATMHSYQETQYFGPGTRLLVL.

The genes are TRBV5-1 and TRBJ2-5, with D hard to call. CDR1 is SGHRS and CDR2 is YFSETQ in the germline V gene. The CDR3 consists of 13 residues. Trimming removed 0 bases from V and 4 bases from J, with 7 bases in between. This chain's CDR3 is CASSLGQRETQYF. The CDR3 coding sequence is TGCGCCAGCAGCTTGGGTCAGCGAGAGACCCAGTACTTC.

This chain connects TRBV2 to TRBJ2-7, with 7 bases aligning to TRBD1. The CDR3 has 13 amino acids. The V and J ends lost 7 bases and 3 bases, in that order; junction bases with no gene match: 6. Germline CDR1 SNHLY, CDR2 FYNNEI. CDR3 nucleotides: TGTGCCAGCACCGGGACAGAGGACTACGAGCAGTACTTC. Translation: CASTGTEDYEQYF.

This sequence joins TRBV12-5 and TRBJ1-2, with 7 bases lining up with TRBD1. Trimming at V came to 6 bases and at J to 2 bases, leaving 9 bases not matched to a gene. The CDR3 covers 15 residues. Germline V gene lookup returns CDR1 LGHNT and CDR2 FRNRAP. The CDR3 DNA reads as TGTGCTAGTGGACATACGGACAGGTCGAACTATGGCTACACCTTC. Its protein is CASGHTDRSNYGYTF.

In this sample, this clone turned up a few times. The chain joins TRBV18 to TRBJ1-1; 7 bases fit TRBD1. The germline gives CDR1 KGHSH, CDR2 LQKENI. Germline trimming cut 6 bases from V and 6 bases from J; bases unmatched to any gene: 10. The CDR3 runs to 14 residues. The CDR3 DNA is TGTGCCAGCTCCTCAAGACAGGGTTTATCTGAAGCTTTCTTT. It translates to CASSSRQGLSEAFF. The full variable domain, completed using reference TRBV18 and TRBJ1-1, is NAGVMQNPRHLVRRRGQEARLRCSPMKGHSHVYWYRQLPEEGLKFMVYLQKENIIDESGMPKERFSAEFPKEGPSILRIQQVVRGDSAAYFCASSSRQGLSEAFFGQGTRLTVV.

The rearrangement uses TRBV5-4 and TRBJ2-4; 7 bases match TRBD1. Germline CDR1 SGHNT, CDR2 YYREEE (reference sequence). J lost 16 bases, V lost 0 bases, and 7 bases had no gene match. This CDR3 is 12 amino acids long. CDR3 loop: CASSLEGGASYF. The DNA for the CDR3 is TGTGCCAGCAGCTTGGAAGGGGGCGCGTCTTACTTC.

Regarding this clone: A read error may be the cause here, since a much bigger clone is one base away. Different DNA sequences within this sample yield the same CDR3. The rearrangement links TRBV27 to TRBJ1-1, with D unresolved. Germline lookup yields CDR1 MNHEY and CDR2 SMNVEV (reference sequence). CDR3 size: 13 residues. The ends were cut back, 3 bases at V and 1 base at J, with 6 bases in the middle. The CDR3: CASSLGPNTEAFF. CDR3 in DNA: TGTGCCAGCAGTTTGGGCCCGAACACTGAAGCTTTCTTT.